The subject of this entry is one T cell receptor (beta chain). The target of this receptor is not known. Per-nucleotide qualities are absent, and no much larger clonotype sits a single base away. The junction shows trimming of 6 bases on V and 4 bases on J, and the gene matches do not reach 2 bases of it. Taken from cysteine to phenylalanine, the CDR3 has 13 residues. This entry keeps only the CDR3 DNA: 39 bases, framed from base 1. This specimen belongs to a study of blood T cell repertoires in COVID-19 (TCRdb year 2020). Context from the whole study: Samples from collaborators originated in the United States, Italy and Spain and spanned both the acute and convalescent phases of COVID-19. The prospective study material was composed of cDNA or gDNA derived from T cells, B-cell-depleted T cells, or PBMCs. Samples came from the ongoing ImmuneRACE study (first 160 participants) plus 1,254 subjects from 6 global collaborators. Where HLA class I and class II types were available, the types were taken from metadata supplied by the sample provider, not from assay-based typing. The dataset comprised deeply sampled blood TCRbeta repertoires from subjects exposed to, actively infected with, or recovered from COVID-19. The sample metadata nearly always contained a de-identified subject ID, COVID-19 status, age in years and sex. The repertoires were released in a freely available public database meant as a resource for research on the immune response to SARS-CoV-2.

What the work shows at the level of the full study, not this receptor alone: How much clinical and demographic metadata was included differed by source and by participant, and the metadata was provided uncurated.

TCRbeta CDR3 regions were amplified from genomic DNA using the immunoSEQ Assay, a bias-controlled multiplex PCR. The authors processed their data as follows. Within the assay, amplification of reference gene primers was used to estimate how many nucleated cells each sample contained. Sequence reads were collapsed and filtered to measure the absolute abundance of every unique TCRbeta CDR3 rearrangement. For each sample, productive Simpson clonality was calculated by taking the square root of Simpson's diversity index across productive rearrangements. Imported from immuneACCESS, the table was reduced by TCRdb to in-frame sequences with V and J called. These copies leave out some clones; in studies compared against another copy, an unresolved V gene accounts for under half, and the cause of the remainder is not known. The DNA gave D and trimming, while V, J and clone size come from that table. Across this sample there are 60,000 to 75,000 clones, with around 90% seen only once. Of the sample, approximately 7% is held by the ten largest clones.

At one collaborating source in Seattle, patients were enrolled during active infection and were followed longitudinally through the course of disease. Whole blood was collected in K2EDTA tubes by collaborating institutions according to the institutions' own protocols. For TCRbeta analysis, collaborators shipped samples as frozen whole blood, isolated PBMCs, or DNA extracted from either of those sample types. The receptor comes from a man aged 35-49 years with COVID-19, enrolled during active disease. The sequencing sample was made of peripheral blood. The chain couples TRBV12-3 or TRBV12-4 to TRBJ2-3, with TRBD1 identical over 9 junction bases. CDR3 loop: CASRWDRADTQYF. In nucleotide form, the sequence is TGTGCCAGCAGATGGGACAGGGCAGATACGCAGTATTTT.